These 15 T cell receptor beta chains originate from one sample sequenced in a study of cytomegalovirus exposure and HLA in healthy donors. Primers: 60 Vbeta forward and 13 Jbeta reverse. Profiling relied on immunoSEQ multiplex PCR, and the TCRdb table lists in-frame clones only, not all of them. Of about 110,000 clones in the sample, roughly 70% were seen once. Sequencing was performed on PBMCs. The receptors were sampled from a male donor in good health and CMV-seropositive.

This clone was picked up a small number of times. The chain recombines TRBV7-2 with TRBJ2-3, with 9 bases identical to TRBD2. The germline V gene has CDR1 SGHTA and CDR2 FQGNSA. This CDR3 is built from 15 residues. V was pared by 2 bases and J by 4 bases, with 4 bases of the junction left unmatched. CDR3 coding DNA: TGTGCCAGCAGCTTAAAAGCGGGAGGATCAGATACGCAGTATTTT. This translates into CASSLKAGGSDTQYF. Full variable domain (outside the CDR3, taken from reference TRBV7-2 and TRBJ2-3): GAGVSQSPSNKVTEKGKDVELRCDPISGHTALYWYRQSLGQGLEFLIYFQGNSAPDKSGLPSDRFSAERTGGSVSTLTIQRTQQEDSAVYLCASSLKAGGSDTQYFGPGTRLTVL.

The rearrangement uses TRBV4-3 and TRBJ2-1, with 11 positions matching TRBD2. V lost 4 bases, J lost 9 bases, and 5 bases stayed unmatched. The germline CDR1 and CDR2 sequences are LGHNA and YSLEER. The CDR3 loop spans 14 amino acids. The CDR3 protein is CASSLGLAGGEQFF. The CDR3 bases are TGCGCCAGCAGCCTGGGGCTAGCGGGGGGTGAGCAGTTCTTC.

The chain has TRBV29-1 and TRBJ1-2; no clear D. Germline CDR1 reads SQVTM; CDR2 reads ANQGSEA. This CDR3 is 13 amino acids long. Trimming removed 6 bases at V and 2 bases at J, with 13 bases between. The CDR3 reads CSVTDGMNYGYTF. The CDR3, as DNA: TGCAGCGTCACCGATGGCATGAACTATGGCTACACCTTC.

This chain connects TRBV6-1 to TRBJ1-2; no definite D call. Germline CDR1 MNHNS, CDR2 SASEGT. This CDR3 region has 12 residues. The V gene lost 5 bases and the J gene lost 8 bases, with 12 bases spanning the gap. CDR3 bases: TGTGCCAGCAGTTATCAGAGAGGAGGCTACACCTTC. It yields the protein CASSYQRGGYTF.

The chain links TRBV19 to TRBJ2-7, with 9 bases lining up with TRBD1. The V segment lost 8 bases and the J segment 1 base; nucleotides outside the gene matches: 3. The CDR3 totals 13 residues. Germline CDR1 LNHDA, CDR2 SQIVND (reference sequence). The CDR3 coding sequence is TGTGCCAGTTTGGACAGGGGTTCCTACGAGCAGTACTTC. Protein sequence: CASLDRGSYEQYF.

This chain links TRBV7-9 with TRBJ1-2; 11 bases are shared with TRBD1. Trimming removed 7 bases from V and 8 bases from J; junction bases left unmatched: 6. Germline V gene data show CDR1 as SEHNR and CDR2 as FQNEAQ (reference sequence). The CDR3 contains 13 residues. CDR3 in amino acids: CASTGQGVGGYTF. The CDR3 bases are TGTGCCAGCACGGGACAGGGGGTAGGAGGCTACACCTTC. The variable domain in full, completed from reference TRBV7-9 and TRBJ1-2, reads DTGVSQNPRHKITKRGQNVTFRCDPISEHNRLYWYRQTLGQGPEFLTYFQNEAQLEKSRLLSDRFSAERPKGSFSTLEIQRTEQGDSAMYLCASTGQGVGGYTFGSGTRLTVV.

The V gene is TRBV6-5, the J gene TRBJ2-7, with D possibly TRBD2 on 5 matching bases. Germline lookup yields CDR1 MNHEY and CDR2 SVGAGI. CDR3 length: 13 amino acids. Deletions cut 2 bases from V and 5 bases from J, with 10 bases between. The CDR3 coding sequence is TGTGCCAGCAGTTACAGTACCGGGGACGAGCAGTACTTC. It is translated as CASSYSTGDEQYF.

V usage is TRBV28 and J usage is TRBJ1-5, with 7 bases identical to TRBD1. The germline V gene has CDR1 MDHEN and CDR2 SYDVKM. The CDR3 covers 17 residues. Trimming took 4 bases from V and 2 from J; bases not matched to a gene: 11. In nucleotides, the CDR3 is TGTGCCAGCAGTTACCAAGGGACAGCCAGGCGCAATCAGCCCCAGCATTTT. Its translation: CASSYQGTARRNQPQHF.

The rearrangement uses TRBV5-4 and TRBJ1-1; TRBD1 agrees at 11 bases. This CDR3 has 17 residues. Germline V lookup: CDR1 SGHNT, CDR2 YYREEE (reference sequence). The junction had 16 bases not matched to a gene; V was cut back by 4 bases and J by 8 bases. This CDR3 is CASSLTPGQGELAEAFF. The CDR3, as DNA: TGTGCCAGCAGCCTTACACCGGGACAGGGGGAATTGGCAGAAGCTTTCTTT.

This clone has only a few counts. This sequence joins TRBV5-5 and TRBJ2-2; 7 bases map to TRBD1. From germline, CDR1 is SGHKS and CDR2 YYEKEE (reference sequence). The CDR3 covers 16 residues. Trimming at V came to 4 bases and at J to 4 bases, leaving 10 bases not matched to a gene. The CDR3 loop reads CASSLLDRELTGELFF. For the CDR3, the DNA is TGTGCCAGCAGCCTCTTAGACAGGGAGCTCACCGGGGAGCTGTTTTTT.

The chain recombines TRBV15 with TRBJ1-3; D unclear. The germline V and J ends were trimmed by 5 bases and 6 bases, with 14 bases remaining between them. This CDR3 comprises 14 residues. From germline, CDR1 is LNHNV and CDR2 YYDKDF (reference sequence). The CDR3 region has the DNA TGTGCCACCAGCGCCATCGCTTTGGCAAACACCATATATTTT. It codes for CATSAIALANTIYF.

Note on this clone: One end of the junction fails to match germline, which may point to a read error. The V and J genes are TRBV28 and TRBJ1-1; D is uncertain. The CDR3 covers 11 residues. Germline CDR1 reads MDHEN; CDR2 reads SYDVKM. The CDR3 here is CASRLNTEAFF. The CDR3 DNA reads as TGTGCCAGCAGACTGAATACTGAAGCTTTCTTT.

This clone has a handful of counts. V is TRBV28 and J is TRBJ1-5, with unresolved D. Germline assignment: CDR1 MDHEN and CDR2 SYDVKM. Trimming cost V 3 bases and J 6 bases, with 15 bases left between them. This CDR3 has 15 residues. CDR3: CASSLSFEGGQPQHF. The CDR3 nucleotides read TGTGCCAGCAGTTTGAGCTTCGAGGGCGGTCAGCCCCAGCATTTT.

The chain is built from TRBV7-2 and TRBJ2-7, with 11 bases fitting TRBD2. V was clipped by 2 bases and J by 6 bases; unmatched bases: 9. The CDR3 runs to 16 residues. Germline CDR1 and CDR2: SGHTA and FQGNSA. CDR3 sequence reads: CASSLIRTSGLGEQYF. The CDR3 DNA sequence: TGTGCCAGCAGCTTAATCCGGACTAGCGGGCTCGGCGAGCAGTACTTC.

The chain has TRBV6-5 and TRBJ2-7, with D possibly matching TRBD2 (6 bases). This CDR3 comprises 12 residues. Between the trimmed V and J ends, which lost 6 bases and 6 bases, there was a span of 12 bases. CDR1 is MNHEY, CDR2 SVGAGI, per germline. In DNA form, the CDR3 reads TGTGCCAGCAGCACCGGGGGTGCCGAGCAGTACTTC. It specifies CASSTGGAEQYF.